These 7 T cell receptor beta chains came from one sample sequenced in a study of blood T cell repertoires in COVID-19 (dated by TCRdb to about 2020). The receptor library was made with the immunoSEQ multiplex PCR assay. TCRdb limited this immuneACCESS table to in-frame rearrangements with V and J called. A share of clones is missing; checked studies link under half to unresolved V genes, and the rest is unexplained. This sample lists 210,000 or so clones; roughly 84% were detected once. The ten most abundant clones make up roughly 18% of the sample. The specimen sequenced was peripheral blood. The origin of the receptors is a woman aged 80 or older with active or convalescent COVID-19.

The chain uses TRBV7-2 and TRBJ1-1; 8 bases line up with TRBD1. The CDR3 covers 13 residues. In germline, CDR1 is SGHTA, CDR2 FQGNSA. The ends lost 1 base at V and 12 bases at J; junction bases unmatched: 7. In nucleotides, the CDR3 is TGTGCCAGCAGCTTAGAGGAGGACAGGGCTACTTTCTTT. Translated: CASSLEEDRATFF.

The chain uses TRBV7-9 and TRBJ1-1; 7 nucleotides agree with TRBD1. Germline loops: CDR1 SEHNR, CDR2 FQNEAQ (reference sequence). V lost 5 bases and J lost 5; bases outside the gene matches: 5. The CDR3 loop spans 13 amino acids. The CDR3 sequence is CASSDRVGTEAFF. The CDR3 DNA sequence: TGTGCCAGCAGCGACAGGGTTGGGACTGAAGCTTTCTTT.

The rearrangement joins TRBV5-1 to TRBJ2-5; TRBD2 aligns across 10 bases. The CDR3 sequence is 16 residues long. Trimming cost V 3 bases and J 2 bases; bases outside gene matches: 7. Germline lookup yields CDR1 SGHRS and CDR2 YFSETQ. CDR3 sequence reads: CASSSSLLAGQETQYF. CDR3 in DNA: TGCGCCAGCAGCTCGTCGTTACTAGCGGGGCAAGAGACCCAGTACTTC.

This chain connects TRBV5-4 to TRBJ2-5; 7 bases fit TRBD1. The CDR3 loop spans 13 amino acids. Germline CDR1 reads SGHNT; CDR2 reads YYREEE (reference sequence). The V and J ends lost 4 bases and 5 bases, in that order; junction bases with no gene match: 5. This CDR3 is CASSKGQRETQYF. CDR3 in DNA: TGTGCCAGCAGCAAGGGACAGCGGGAGACCCAGTACTTC.

V is TRBV9 and J is TRBJ2-1; the match to TRBD2 covers 12 bases. The CDR3 has 18 amino acids. Trimming cost V 0 bases and J 12 bases; bases outside gene matches: 16. Looked up from germline, CDR1 is SGDLS and CDR2 is YYNGEE. CDR3 nucleotides: TGTGCCAGCAGCGTAGCCGGGACTAGCGGGTCCTCCGGAAACGGGCAGTTCTTC. Residues: CASSVAGTSGSSGNGQFF.

This sequence joins TRBV6-2 or TRBV6-3 and TRBJ1-5, with D maybe TRBD1 (5 bases). Per germline, CDR1 MNHEY and CDR2 SVGEGT. The CDR3 runs to 13 residues. Deletions cut 3 bases from V and 5 bases from J, with 8 bases between. This CDR3 reads CASSYRGDQPQHF. In DNA form, the CDR3 reads TGTGCCAGCAGTTATAGGGGCGATCAGCCCCAGCATTTT.

The V call is TRBV7-2, the J call TRBJ1-1, with a possible D match to TRBD1 (5 bases). The V and J ends lost 3 bases and 7 bases respectively, with 12 bases between them. This CDR3 region has 13 residues. Germline V gene lookup returns CDR1 SGHTA and CDR2 FQGNSA. The CDR3 is CASSFREALEAFF. DNA for the CDR3: TGTGCCAGCAGCTTCAGGGAAGCTCTTGAAGCTTTCTTT. Full variable domain (rest looked up from reference TRBV7-2 and TRBJ1-1): GAGVSQSPSNKVTEKGKDVELRCDPISGHTALYWYRQSLGQGLEFLIYFQGNSAPDKSGLPSDRFSAERTGGSVSTLTIQRTQQEDSAVYLCASSFREALEAFFGQGTRLTVV.